The 24 T cell receptor beta chains below come from one sample, sequenced in a study of blood T cell repertoires in COVID-19. The assay was immunoSEQ multiplex PCR, and TCRdb's table has in-frame clones only and misses some. The repertoire includes 300,000 to 400,000 clones, around 92% of them detected once, and about 2.9% sits in the top ten. The sample consisted of peripheral blood. The source is a woman aged 25 to 39 with COVID-19, enrolled during active disease.

The CDR3 DNA reads TGTGCCAGCAGCTCGACAGCATACACTGAAGCTTTCTTT. It yields the protein CASSSTAYTEAFF. This rearrangement joins TRBV6-5 to TRBJ1-1, with D perhaps TRBD1 (5 bases). With 6 bases removed from V and 3 bases from J, the gap between germline ends came to 11 bases. Germline CDR1 and CDR2: MNHEY and SVGAGI. The CDR3 has 13 residues.

This clone has just one count. This chain uses TRBV10-2 with TRBJ2-1; TRBD1 matches 7 bases. The length of the CDR3 is 11 residues. The J segment lost 12 bases and the V segment lost 6 bases, leaving 5 bases of the junction unmatched. Germline V CDR1 and CDR2: WSHSY, SAAADI. The CDR3 spells CASRGQFGQFF. The CDR3 DNA follows: TGCGCCAGCAGGGGACAGTTCGGGCAGTTCTTC.

The chain combines TRBV7-2 with TRBJ1-3; D is possibly TRBD1 (5 bases). Germline V CDR1 and CDR2: SGHTA, FQGNSA. V was shortened by 5 bases and J by 4 bases, with 15 bases between the two germline ends. This CDR3 comprises 15 residues. The CDR3 DNA reads as TGTGCCAGCAGCCCCTCCAGGGCTCGGGGAAACACCATATATTTT. It encodes CASSPSRARGNTIYF. The entire variable domain, with the rest obtained from reference TRBV7-2 and TRBJ1-3, is as follows: GAGVSQSPSNKVTEKGKDVELRCDPISGHTALYWYRQSLGQGLEFLIYFQGNSAPDKSGLPSDRFSAERTGGSVSTLTIQRTQQEDSAVYLCASSPSRARGNTIYFGEGSWLTVV.

The chain joins TRBV11-2 to TRBJ2-1, with D perhaps TRBD2 (6 bases). V was clipped by 1 base and J by 4 bases, with 20 bases between them. Germline lookup yields CDR1 SGHAT and CDR2 FQNNGV. The CDR3 consists of 18 residues. This CDR3 is CASSLAPLYSAGYNEQFF. The CDR3 DNA sequence: TGTGCCAGCAGCTTAGCCCCCTTGTATTCAGCGGGTTACAATGAGCAGTTCTTC.

The rearrangement links TRBV7-9 to TRBJ2-4; 7 bases line up with TRBD1. V shed 5 bases, J shed 3 bases, and the junction held 7 bases outside the gene matches. Germline-derived CDR1 and CDR2 are SEHNR and FQNEAQ (reference sequence). The CDR3 has 15 amino acids. CDR3 region: CASSHRGSDKNIQYF. Here the CDR3 DNA reads TGTGCCAGCAGCCACAGGGGTTCGGACAAAAACATTCAGTACTTC. Filled out from reference TRBV7-9 and TRBJ2-4, the complete variable domain reads DTGVSQNPRHKITKRGQNVTFRCDPISEHNRLYWYRQTLGQGPEFLTYFQNEAQLEKSRLLSDRFSAERPKGSFSTLEIQRTEQGDSAMYLCASSHRGSDKNIQYFGAGTRLSVL.

The chain joins TRBV2 to TRBJ2-1; TRBD1 is a possible D gene (6 bases). The length of the CDR3 is 13 residues. Germline-derived CDR1 and CDR2 are SNHLY and FYNNEI. The V gene lost 6 bases and the J gene lost 4 bases, with 10 bases spanning the gap. In DNA, the CDR3 is TGTGCCAGCAGAGCCGGACAGTACAATGAGCAGTTCTTC. The encoded protein is CASRAGQYNEQFF.

This chain links TRBV7-9 with TRBJ2-7; 7 positions match TRBD1. Germline V gene lookup returns CDR1 SEHNR and CDR2 FQNEAQ (reference sequence). Trimming cost V 5 bases and J 2 bases; bases outside gene matches: 15. The CDR3 sequence is 17 residues long. The DNA of the CDR3 is TGTGCCAGCAGCCCTCCCCGAGGGGGCCCTATCCCCTACGAGCAGTACTTC. Its translation: CASSPPRGGPIPYEQYF. Complete variable domain (other parts from reference TRBV7-9 and TRBJ2-7): DTGVSQNPRHKITKRGQNVTFRCDPISEHNRLYWYRQTLGQGPEFLTYFQNEAQLEKSRLLSDRFSAERPKGSFSTLEIQRTEQGDSAMYLCASSPPRGGPIPYEQYFGPGTRLTVT.

J is TRBJ1-2 and V is TRBV28, with D hard to call. This CDR3 spans 16 amino acids. Germline V lookup: CDR1 MDHEN, CDR2 SYDVKM. Deletions cut 10 bases from V and 8 bases from J, with 29 bases between. CDR3 region: CATETRGGIISGGYTF. The CDR3 DNA sequence: TGTGCCACAGAGACGCGGGGAGGAATCATCTCGGGAGGCTACACCTTC.

In the case of this clone: Other DNA sequences of this sample code for an identical CDR3. The chain couples TRBV7-2 to TRBJ2-5; no definite D call. Germline assignment: CDR1 SGHTA and CDR2 FQGNSA. The V end was cut by 2 bases, the J end by 2 bases, with 6 bases between. This CDR3 has 13 residues. The CDR3 spells CASSLTQQETQYF. In nucleotides, the CDR3 is TGTGCCAGCAGCTTAACACAACAAGAGACCCAGTACTTC.

V usage is TRBV2 and J usage is TRBJ1-5; possible D gene TRBD1, 5 bases. Germline V gene lookup returns CDR1 SNHLY and CDR2 FYNNEI. The V gene lost 5 bases and the J gene lost 4 bases, with 12 bases spanning the gap. CDR3 length equals 14 residues. CDR3: CASSFIQENQPQHF. The CDR3 DNA is TGTGCCAGCAGTTTTATACAGGAGAATCAGCCCCAGCATTTT.

The V and J genes are TRBV4-3 and TRBJ2-2, with TRBD2 matching over 10 bases. V was clipped by 1 base and J by 0 bases; unmatched bases: 2. From germline, CDR1 is LGHNA and CDR2 YSLEER. CDR3 length equals 17 residues. The CDR3 reads CASSQASGGTNTGELFF. As DNA, the CDR3 is TGCGCCAGCAGCCAAGCTAGCGGGGGAACGAACACCGGGGAGCTGTTTTTT.

The J gene is TRBJ1-1, the V gene TRBV20-1, with 9 nucleotides matching TRBD1. Germline CDR1 is DFQATT and CDR2 is SNEGSKA (reference sequence). The V segment lost 3 bases and the J segment 6 bases; nucleotides outside the gene matches: 8. The CDR3 is 14 residues long. The CDR3 loop reads CSASLTGGRAEAFF. In nucleotides, the CDR3 is TGCAGTGCTAGTCTAACAGGGGGCAGGGCTGAAGCTTTCTTT.

The CDR3 nucleotides read TGCGCCAGCAGAACCAACGGACAGGGGAACACTGAAGCTTTCTTT. Translated, it gives CASRTNGQGNTEAFF. The rearrangement joins TRBV5-1 to TRBJ1-1; TRBD1 aligns across 8 bases. Trimming cost V 5 bases and J 1 base; bases outside gene matches: 7. This CDR3 region has 15 residues. CDR1 and CDR2 from the germline V gene are SGHRS and YFSETQ.

This clone was seen once. The rearrangement joins TRBV11-2 to TRBJ1-5; D possibly corresponds to TRBD1 (5 bases). Germline loops: CDR1 SGHAT, CDR2 FQNNGV. V lost 4 bases, J lost 2 bases, and 18 bases lay in between. The CDR3 is 17 residues long. As DNA, the CDR3 is TGTGCCAGCAGCTCGGGGGGACTCCCGAGGGGCAATCAGCCCCAGCATTTT. Protein: CASSSGGLPRGNQPQHF.

This rearrangement joins TRBV11-3 to TRBJ2-1; 12 bases match TRBD2. The trim removed 2 bases at V and 9 bases at J, leaving 8 bases unmatched. This CDR3 spans 16 amino acids. The germline gives CDR1 SGHNT, CDR2 YENEEA. CDR3 coding DNA: TGTGCCAGCAGCTTACCTTCTAGCGGGGGGGTTGGTGAGCAGTTCTTC. This sequence encodes CASSLPSSGGVGEQFF. Complete variable domain (other parts from reference TRBV11-3 and TRBJ2-1): EAGVVQSPRYKIIEKKQPVAFWCNPISGHNTLYWYLQNLGQGPELLIRYENEEAVDDSQLPKDRFSAERLKGVDSTLKIQPAELGDSAVYLCASSLPSSGGVGEQFFGPGTRLTVL.

In its sample, this clone was seen a few times. The chain couples TRBV4-3 to TRBJ2-2; 9 bases line up with TRBD2. Germline lookup yields CDR1 LGHNA and CDR2 YSLEER. V gave up 4 bases and J gave up 5 bases; unmatched junction bases: 11. The CDR3 totals 17 residues. The CDR3 region has the DNA TGCGCCAGCAGCCCAGCCTTAGCGGGAGTAGGGACCGGGGAGCTGTTTTTT. This translates into CASSPALAGVGTGELFF.

This clone has more than one count but fewer than ten. This sequence joins TRBV19 and TRBJ2-1; no definite D call. The length of the CDR3 is 15 residues. Trimming pared 5 bases from V and 7 bases from J, leaving 18 bases between. Germline-derived CDR1 and CDR2 are LNHDA and SQIVND (reference sequence). The CDR3 here is CASSSRYGVGNEQFF. In DNA, the CDR3 is TGTGCCAGTAGTTCCCGGTATGGAGTCGGGAATGAGCAGTTCTTC.

The chain carries TRBV28 and TRBJ2-3; possible D gene TRBD2, 5 bases. This CDR3 spans 14 amino acids. The V gene's germline CDR1 is MDHEN and CDR2 SYDVKM. Trimming left V 5 bases short and J 3 bases short, with 12 bases between. The CDR3 sequence: CASSVPSGTDTQYF. In nucleotides, the CDR3 is TGTGCCAGCAGTGTCCCGTCGGGAACAGATACGCAGTATTTT.

This clone was counted a single time. The chain is built from TRBV29-1 and TRBJ1-1, with 9 bases aligning to TRBD1. The CDR3 runs 13 residues. The germline V gene has CDR1 SQVTM and CDR2 ANQGSEA. V shed 5 bases, J shed 10 bases, and the junction held 11 bases outside the gene matches. CDR3 sequence reads: CSVSIGTGTGAFF. CDR3 nucleotide sequence: TGCAGCGTTTCGATAGGGACAGGGACGGGAGCTTTCTTT.

The genes are TRBV3-1 (or the pseudogene TRBV3-2) and TRBJ1-3; D remains ambiguous. CDR1 and CDR2 (germline): LGHDT, YNNKEL (reference sequence). The CDR3 is made up of 16 amino acids. V lost 0 bases to trimming and J lost 0 bases, with 9 bases between them. The CDR3 DNA follows: TGTGCCAGCAGCCAAGAATTCCAGGACTCTGGAAACACCATATATTTT. Its translation: CASSQEFQDSGNTIYF.

The chain uses TRBV19 and TRBJ1-3; 10 positions agree with TRBD1. V shed 3 bases and J 3 bases; nucleotides not matched to a gene: 5. Germline V gene data show CDR1 as LNHDA and CDR2 as SQIVND (reference sequence). This CDR3 has 16 residues. CDR3 nucleotide sequence: TGTGCCAGTAGTATTCCCCGGGACAGGGGTGGAAACACCATATATTTT. It codes for CASSIPRDRGGNTIYF. The full variable domain, completed using reference TRBV19 and TRBJ1-3, is DGGITQSPKYLFRKEGQNVTLSCEQNLNHDAMYWYRQDPGQGLRLIYYSQIVNDFQKGDIAEGYSVSREKKESFPLTVTSAQKNPTAFYLCASSIPRDRGGNTIYFGEGSWLTVV.

The rearrangement joins TRBV6-1 to TRBJ1-3; TRBD1 agrees at 9 bases. V was pared by 4 bases and J by 4 bases, with 8 bases of the junction left unmatched. CDR3 size: 16 residues. CDR1 MNHNS and CDR2 SASEGT come from the germline V gene. The CDR3 here is CASSGTGTGSGNTIYF. The CDR3 coding sequence is TGTGCCAGCAGTGGTACCGGGACAGGGTCGGGAAACACCATATATTTT.

This chain uses TRBV19 with TRBJ1-2; TRBD1 aligns across 9 bases. V was clipped by 2 bases and J by 8 bases; unmatched bases: 3. This CDR3 has 13 residues. Germline V CDR1 and CDR2: LNHDA, SQIVND (reference sequence). The CDR3 is CASSIRTGEGYTF. The CDR3 coding sequence is TGTGCCAGTAGTATACGGACAGGGGAAGGCTACACCTTC. Supplemented by reference TRBV19 and TRBJ1-2, the full variable domain reads DGGITQSPKYLFRKEGQNVTLSCEQNLNHDAMYWYRQDPGQGLRLIYYSQIVNDFQKGDIAEGYSVSREKKESFPLTVTSAQKNPTAFYLCASSIRTGEGYTFGSGTRLTVV.

The rearrangement joins TRBV18 to TRBJ2-7, with 13 bases matching TRBD2. V shed 3 bases, J shed 3 bases, and the junction held 5 bases outside the gene matches. Germline V lookup: CDR1 KGHSH, CDR2 LQKENI. CDR3 size: 16 residues. CDR3 sequence reads: CASSPGLAGQDYEQYV. The CDR3 nucleotides are TGTGCCAGCTCACCGGGACTAGCGGGACAGGACTACGAGCAGTACGTC.